Sequencing of this T cell receptor beta chain was carried out in a study of siplizumab effects on memory and regulatory T cells. Broader study findings: Proliferating Tregs from siplizumab cultures lacked functional confirmation of suppression.

The data were produced by immunoSEQ multiplex PCR, yet TCRdb's version contains in-frame clones alone and is incomplete. The sample holds about 110,000 clones, more than 85% seen once. Germline V lookup: CDR1 ENHRY, CDR2 SYGVKD. The CDR3 is 14 residues long. Trimming removed 5 bases from V and 4 bases from J, with 14 bases in between. Notes on this clone: The antigen remains undetermined.

The sample consisted of CD4+ T cells sorted from blood. The receptor comes from a human donor in good health. This sequence joins TRBV10-3 and TRBJ1-1, with D tentatively TRBD1 (6 bases). Here the CDR3 reads CAISSGVGVTEAFF. The CDR3 DNA sequence: TGTGCCATCAGTTCAGGGGTTGGTGTCACTGAAGCTTTCTTT.